The 32 T cell receptor beta chains in this list originate from one sample, sequenced in a study of shared clonotypes between healthy human individuals. TCRdb keeps only in-frame clones here, not all; method: immunoSEQ multiplex PCR. This table has roughly 1,800,000 clones, around 96% appearing once. Positively selected for CCR7, the CD45RO-negative cells used as naive CD8 cells excluded terminally differentiated effector memory CD45RA+ cells. Sequenced material: naive CD8+ T cells sorted from blood. All receptors come from a man between 18 and 35 years old in good health.

This chain links TRBV19 with TRBJ2-1; D is ambiguous. The germline V gene has CDR1 LNHDA and CDR2 SQIVND (reference sequence). This CDR3 is 14 amino acids long. V lost 6 bases and J lost 7, with 16 bases in between. The CDR3 nucleotides are TGTGCCAGTAGCCTTTCCTCGGCCACTAATGAGCAGTTCTTC. The encoded protein is CASSLSSATNEQFF.

This clone turned up a few times. The J gene is TRBJ2-5, the V gene TRBV30; no firm D call. Per germline, CDR1 GTSNPN and CDR2 SVGIG (reference sequence). This CDR3 has 12 residues. Trimming removed 2 bases from V and 2 bases from J, with 6 bases in between. The CDR3: CAWSIWQETQYF. The CDR3 DNA reads TGTGCCTGGAGTATTTGGCAAGAGACCCAGTACTTC.

The chain combines TRBV5-6 with TRBJ2-7; weak D call: TRBD2 (6 bases). The CDR3 runs 14 residues. Between the trimmed V and J ends, which lost 4 bases and 2 bases, there was a span of 13 bases. From germline, CDR1 is SGHDT and CDR2 YYEEEE. The DNA of the CDR3 is TGTGCCAGCAGCGAGGCTAGCGTACCCTACGAGCAGTACTTC. This gives the protein CASSEASVPYEQYF.

To note about this clone: The same CDR3 also results from other DNA sequences found in this sample. The chain carries TRBV28 and TRBJ2-7; no firm D call. Trimming left V 6 bases short and J 4 bases short, with 7 bases between. Germline assignment: CDR1 MDHEN and CDR2 SYDVKM. This CDR3 spans 11 amino acids. The CDR3 here is CASRDAYEQYF. Here the CDR3 DNA reads TGTGCCAGCAGGGACGCATACGAGCAGTACTTC.

The chain employs TRBV5-8 and TRBJ1-6; TRBD1 matches 8 bases. This CDR3 contains 17 residues. The V and J ends lost 0 bases and 6 bases, in that order; junction bases with no gene match: 8. Germline loops: CDR1 SGHTS, CDR2 YDEGEE. The CDR3 DNA is TGTGCCAGCAGCTTGGCGACAGGGGTCGTCGGTAATTCACCCCTCCACTTT. Encoded protein: CASSLATGVVGNSPLHF.

This clone is a singleton in its sample. The chain is built from TRBV5-8 and TRBJ2-7; 9 bases line up with TRBD1. Per the germline V gene, CDR1 is SGHTS and CDR2 is YDEGEE. Trimming at V came to 8 bases and at J to 2 bases, leaving 8 bases not matched to a gene. The CDR3 covers 14 residues. CDR3 DNA sequence: TGTGCCAGTAACGGGACAGGGCCCACCTACGAGCAGTACTTC. This codes for CASNGTGPTYEQYF.

The chain uses TRBV27 and TRBJ2-5; tentative D call: TRBD2 (6 bases). Germline loops: CDR1 MNHEY, CDR2 SMNVEV (reference sequence). The CDR3 totals 15 residues. Trimming left V 1 base short and J 1 base short, with 10 bases between. CDR3 sequence (DNA): TGTGCCAGCAGTTTATTTGGCGGGATCCAAGAGACCCAGTACTTC. This codes for CASSLFGGIQETQYF.

V is TRBV7-8 and J is TRBJ2-7; D is undetermined. Trimming stripped 7 bases from V and 4 bases from J, with 20 bases between. The CDR3 loop spans 15 amino acids. Germline-derived CDR1 and CDR2 are SGHVS and FQNEAQ. The CDR3 is CASNQWGTATYEQYF. The CDR3 DNA reads TGTGCCAGCAACCAATGGGGTACAGCAACGTACGAGCAGTACTTC.

The chain recombines TRBV11-1 with TRBJ2-2; D not resolved. Germline V lookup: CDR1 SGHAT, CDR2 FQDESV (reference sequence). The CDR3 contains 14 residues. Trimming removed 3 bases from V and 4 bases from J, with 9 bases in between. The CDR3: CASSFGPATGELFF. For the CDR3, the DNA is TGTGCCAGCAGCTTTGGTCCAGCCACCGGGGAGCTGTTTTTT.

Points on this clone: The conserved closing phenylalanine or tryptophan is absent in this CDR3, likely reflecting a read error. This rearrangement joins TRBV5-1 to TRBJ2-7, with D possibly being TRBD1 (6 bases). The CDR3 is made up of 15 amino acids. Trimming left V 0 bases short and J 1 base short, with 11 bases between. The germline V gene has CDR1 SGHRS and CDR2 YFSETQ. The CDR3: CASSLDPGASYEQYL. CDR3 DNA sequence: TGCGCCAGCAGCTTGGATCCAGGGGCGTCCTACGAGCAGTACCTC.

The chain employs TRBV7-8 and TRBJ2-7, with 16 bases matching TRBD2. The J segment lost 2 bases and the V segment lost 4 bases, leaving 8 bases of the junction unmatched. The CDR3 spans 18 residues. Germline V CDR1 and CDR2: SGHVS, FQNEAQ. The CDR3 nucleotides are TGTGCCAGCAGCTCGGGACTAGCGGGAGGGCCAGGGACCTACGAGCAGTACTTC. Translated: CASSSGLAGGPGTYEQYF.

The chain links TRBV11-2 to TRBJ2-3, with a weak D call TRBD2 (6 bases). Trimming shortened V by 3 bases and J by 5 bases, and 9 bases separated the two germline ends. Germline V gene sequence: CDR1 SGHAT, CDR2 FQNNGV. This CDR3 has 13 residues. CDR3 amino acids: CASSLTGEDTQYF. Here the CDR3 DNA reads TGTGCCAGCAGCTTGACGGGAGAAGATACGCAGTATTTT.

The chain uses TRBV5-4 and TRBJ1-6; D is perhaps TRBD1 (6 bases). Trimming took off 2 bases at V and 2 bases at J, with 17 bases between the two ends. This CDR3 comprises 18 residues. CDR1 is SGHNT, CDR2 YYREEE, per germline (reference sequence). CDR3: CASSFAGQLTAYNSPLHF. CDR3 nucleotide sequence: TGTGCCAGCAGCTTTGCTGGACAGCTCACTGCCTATAATTCACCCCTCCACTTT. Filled out from reference TRBV5-4 and TRBJ1-6, the complete variable domain reads ETGVTQSPTHLIKTRGQQVTLRCSSQSGHNTVSWYQQALGQGPQFIFQYYREEENGRGNFPPRFSGLQFPNYSSELNVNALELDDSALYLCASSFAGQLTAYNSPLHFGNGTRLTVT.

The chain carries TRBV6-5 and TRBJ1-6, with D possibly matching TRBD1 (5 bases). CDR1 and CDR2 (germline): MNHEY, SVGAGI. V lost 7 bases and J lost 7, with 14 bases in between. The CDR3 is 14 amino acids. CDR3 amino acids: CASNLGGGNSPLHF. The CDR3 DNA follows: TGTGCCAGCAATCTTGGCGGGGGAAATTCACCCCTCCACTTT.

This clone was seen once. The J gene is TRBJ2-3, the V gene TRBV6-6, with 11 bases matching TRBD2. Germline CDR1 is MNHNY and CDR2 is SVGAGI (reference sequence). The CDR3 has 16 amino acids. J gave up 6 bases and V 0 bases, and 5 bases lay outside the gene matches. The CDR3 spells CASSYSTSGMSDTQYF. CDR3 nucleotides: TGTGCCAGCAGTTACTCGACTAGCGGGATGTCGGATACGCAGTATTTT.

This clone was detected once. The same CDR3 arises from other DNA sequences in this sample as well. This chain connects TRBV19 to TRBJ1-6; D is perhaps TRBD1 (5 bases). Germline CDR1 is LNHDA and CDR2 is SQIVND (reference sequence). The CDR3 covers 14 residues. Trimming took 5 bases from V and 8 from J, leaving 13 bases between them. The CDR3 reads CASSWGEGDSPLHF. The CDR3 coding sequence is TGTGCCAGTAGTTGGGGGGAAGGGGATTCACCCCTCCACTTT.

The chain recombines TRBV28 with TRBJ2-1, with 10 bases fitting TRBD1. The CDR3 is 17 amino acids. J gave up 8 bases and V 3 bases, and 13 bases lay outside the gene matches. Germline V gene lookup returns CDR1 MDHEN and CDR2 SYDVKM. The CDR3 DNA follows: TGTGCCAGCAGTTTTAAGTATGGGGACAGGGGTGGGGATGAGCAGTTCTTC. Translating it yields CASSFKYGDRGGDEQFF.

This clone was detected once. J is TRBJ2-5 and V is TRBV10-1, with D perhaps being TRBD1 or TRBD2 (5 bases each). The V end was cut by 9 bases, the J end by 5 bases, with 13 bases between. Germline-derived CDR1 and CDR2 are WNHNN and SYGVQD (reference sequence). The CDR3 loop spans 12 amino acids. The CDR3 bases are TGCGCCAGTCCAGGGACGGGGGAGACCCAGTACTTC. As protein: CASPGTGETQYF.

This chain uses TRBV27 with TRBJ1-4; D may be TRBD1 (6 bases). Germline-derived CDR1 and CDR2 are MNHEY and SMNVEV (reference sequence). The V end was cut by 2 bases, the J end by 5 bases, with 15 bases between. CDR3 length: 16 amino acids. The CDR3 region is CASSLAAGQLNEKLFF. The CDR3 region has the DNA TGTGCCAGCAGTTTAGCTGCAGGACAGTTAAATGAAAAACTGTTTTTT. Based on the CDR3 plus reference TRBV27 and TRBJ1-4, the full variable domain is EAQVTQNPRYLITVTGKKLTVTCSQNMNHEYMSWYRQDPGLGLRQIYYSMNVEVTDKGDVPEGYKVSRKEKRNFPLILESPSPNQTSLYFCASSLAAGQLNEKLFFGSGTQLSVL.

The chain joins TRBV29-1 to TRBJ1-1; TRBD1 agrees at 7 bases. CDR1 is SQVTM, CDR2 ANQGSEA, per germline. The V gene end was trimmed by 0 bases and the J gene end by 7 bases; junction bases not matched to a gene: 11. The CDR3 is 15 residues long. The CDR3 reads CSVEEVEGAIGEAFF. CDR3 in DNA: TGCAGCGTTGAAGAAGTGGAGGGGGCGATCGGTGAAGCTTTCTTT.

This chain uses TRBV7-9 with TRBJ2-7, with D perhaps being TRBD1 or TRBD2 (5 bases each). Germline values: CDR1 SEHNR, CDR2 FQNEAQ (reference sequence). The CDR3 spans 14 residues. V lost 4 bases, J lost 2 bases, and 12 bases lay in between. DNA for the CDR3: TGTGCCAGCAGCTCATGGGACGTAGCCTACGAGCAGTACTTC. It encodes CASSSWDVAYEQYF.

V gene TRBV5-1 combines with J gene TRBJ1-1; 9 nucleotides line up with TRBD1. Germline CDR1 SGHRS, CDR2 YFSETQ. Trimming at V came to 4 bases and at J to 4 bases, leaving 14 bases not matched to a gene. This CDR3 comprises 17 residues. This CDR3 reads CASSPNQIGQGSTEAFF. The CDR3 nucleotides are TGCGCCAGCAGCCCTAATCAAATCGGACAGGGGAGCACTGAAGCTTTCTTT.

This chain's CDR3 is CASSYPGLAVPNEQFF. DNA of the CDR3: TGTGCCAGCAGTTATCCGGGACTAGCGGTCCCCAATGAGCAGTTCTTC. The chain carries TRBV27 and TRBJ2-1; 11 bases agree with TRBD2. V gave up 4 bases and J gave up 6 bases; unmatched junction bases: 8. The CDR3 runs to 16 residues. CDR1 is MNHEY, CDR2 SMNVEV, per germline (reference sequence).

The chain has TRBV29-1 and TRBJ2-1; TRBD2 matches 7 bases. J lost 3 bases, V lost 0 bases, and 5 bases had no gene match. The CDR3 has 15 amino acids. CDR1 is SQVTM, CDR2 ANQGSEA, per germline. CDR3 amino acids: CSVEERLAVYNEQFF. The CDR3 DNA is TGCAGCGTTGAAGAGAGGCTAGCGGTCTACAATGAGCAGTTCTTC.

This chain joins TRBV27 and TRBJ2-7; tentatively, D is TRBD2 (6 bases). V gave up 7 bases and J gave up 3 bases, with 13 bases separating them. CDR3 length equals 13 residues. Per germline, CDR1 MNHEY and CDR2 SMNVEV (reference sequence). This CDR3 is CASTPAGSYEQYF. The DNA of the CDR3 is TGTGCCAGCACCCCCGCCGGGAGCTACGAGCAGTACTTC.

This chain links TRBV7-6 with TRBJ2-7; D is possibly TRBD1 or TRBD2 (5 bases each). Germline CDR1 reads SGHVS; CDR2 reads FNYEAQ. CDR3 length: 15 residues. Trimming stripped 5 bases from V and 3 bases from J, with 17 bases between. The CDR3 sequence: CASSTPGADSYEQYF. CDR3 DNA: TGTGCCAGCAGCACCCCCGGGGCAGATAGCTACGAGCAGTACTTC.

This chain links TRBV10-3 with TRBJ2-7; D uncertain. CDR3 length equals 12 residues. V gave up 8 bases and J gave up 0 bases, with 8 bases separating them. The germline CDR1 and CDR2 sequences are ENHRY and SYGVKD. CDR3 coding DNA: TGTGCCATCGCAGGAGACTCCTACGAGCAGTACTTC. This gives the protein CAIAGDSYEQYF.

This chain joins TRBV4-3 and TRBJ1-1; D may be TRBD1 (5 bases). With 1 base removed from V and 5 bases from J, the gap between germline ends came to 14 bases. The CDR3 is 15 amino acids. Germline V CDR1 and CDR2: LGHNA, YSLEER. CDR3 region: CASSQVMGGETEAFF. The CDR3 DNA follows: TGCGCCAGCAGCCAAGTCATGGGAGGGGAAACTGAAGCTTTCTTT.

This chain connects TRBV9 to TRBJ2-2; D may be TRBD1 (6 bases). CDR3 length: 15 amino acids. Germline V gives CDR1 SGDLS, CDR2 YYNGEE. Trimming stripped 0 bases from V and 5 bases from J, with 11 bases between. Written as DNA, the CDR3 is TGTGCCAGCAGCGTAGAAACAGGGTTGACCGGGGAGCTGTTTTTT. It is translated as CASSVETGLTGELFF.

The chain uses TRBV5-1 and TRBJ1-3; D not resolved. CDR3 length: 15 residues. Germline assignment: CDR1 SGHRS and CDR2 YFSETQ. Trimming shortened V by 0 bases and J by 0 bases, and 7 bases separated the two germline ends. The CDR3 nucleotides read TGCGCCAGCAGCTTGGGTGTGGTCTCTGGAAACACCATATATTTT. It specifies CASSLGVVSGNTIYF. Full variable domain (missing parts from reference TRBV5-1 and TRBJ1-3): KAGVTQTPRYLIKTRGQQVTLSCSPISGHRSVSWYQQTPGQGLQFLFEYFSETQRNKGNFPGRFSGRQFSNSRSEMNVSTLELGDSALYLCASSLGVVSGNTIYFGEGSWLTVV.

The genes are TRBV30 and TRBJ2-1; 7 bases align to TRBD1. The CDR3 totals 13 residues. Germline V CDR1 and CDR2: GTSNPN, SVGIG (reference sequence). Losses at the gene ends were 4 bases for V and 10 bases for J; bases not matched to a gene: 10. CDR3: CAWTLGTVQEQFF. CDR3 DNA: TGTGCCTGGACCCTCGGGACAGTCCAGGAGCAGTTCTTC.

This chain connects TRBV7-9 to TRBJ2-3; TRBD2 aligns across 13 bases. Unmatched junction bases numbered 6, after V lost 5 bases and J lost 4 bases. The germline V gene encodes CDR1 SEHNR and CDR2 FQNEAQ (reference sequence). CDR3 length: 16 residues. The chain's CDR3 is CASSPWTSGGSDTQYF. The CDR3 DNA is TGTGCCAGCAGCCCCTGGACTAGCGGGGGTTCAGATACGCAGTATTTT.